This T cell receptor (beta chain) was sequenced for a study of cytomegalovirus exposure and HLA in healthy donors. Primers included in the PCR were 60 Vbeta and 13 Jbeta primers. The repertoire was sequenced with immunoSEQ multiplex PCR; TCRdb's copy has only in-frame clones and lacks some. The sample contains 150,000 to 190,000 clones, roughly 80% of which appear only once. This clone was detected only a few times. The sequence was obtained from a man younger than 35 in good health and CMV-seronegative. Sequenced material: PBMCs.

CDR3 region: CASSPPTGSYGYTF. The DNA of the CDR3 is TGTGCCAGCAGCCCCCCGACAGGGTCGTATGGCTACACCTTC. The V and J genes are TRBV28 and TRBJ1-2; 7 positions agree with TRBD1. Germline loops: CDR1 MDHEN, CDR2 SYDVKM. The V gene end was trimmed by 6 bases and the J gene end by 5 bases; junction bases not matched to a gene: 9. The CDR3 covers 14 residues.